Detailed here is one T cell receptor beta chain. Its antigen is unknown. The input lacks base qualities; no much larger clone sits a single base away. The data derive from a study of blood T cell repertoires in COVID-19 (dated by TCRdb to 2020 to 2022). Study-level background: Samples from collaborators originated in the United States, Italy and Spain and spanned both the acute and convalescent phases of COVID-19. The material from the prospective study consisted of cDNA or gDNA derived from T cells, B-cell-depleted T cells, or PBMCs. Subjects who had been exposed to COVID-19, were actively infected with it, or had recovered from it provided the deeply sampled blood TCRbeta repertoires that made up the dataset. The repertoires were released in a freely available public database intended as a resource for research on the immune response to SARS-CoV-2. The samples were drawn from the first 160 participants of the ongoing ImmuneRACE study and from 1,200 or so subjects provided by 6 global collaborators. Sample metadata almost always included a de-identified subject ID, COVID-19 status, age in years and sex. Where available, HLA class I and class II types were taken from metadata supplied by the sample provider and were not determined by assay-based typing.

Collaborating institutions collected whole blood in K2EDTA tubes following their own protocols. Collaborator samples were shipped for TCRbeta analysis as frozen whole blood, isolated PBMCs, or DNA extracted from either sample type. The immunoSEQ Assay, a bias-controlled multiplex PCR, was used to amplify TCRbeta CDR3 regions from genomic DNA. The original methods were these. Within the assay, amplification of reference gene primers was used to estimate how many nucleated cells each sample contained. To quantify the absolute abundance of each unique TCRbeta CDR3 rearrangement, sequence reads were collapsed and filtered. For each sample, productive Simpson clonality was calculated as the square root of Simpson's diversity index over productive rearrangements. Here the immuneACCESS table is served through TCRdb, limited to in-frame sequences with V and J called. Missing clones are a known gap in these copies; in checked studies unresolved V genes cover under half, and the rest lacks a known reason. V and J calls and clone size are those listed in that table; D and trimming were worked out from the DNA. A total of some 42,000 clones appear in this sample, about nine tenths of them only once. Around 7% of the sample comes from the top ten.

General study outcomes and caveats: The quantity of clinical and demographic metadata differed by source and by participant and was supplied without curation.

From a lookup of the germline V gene (reference sequence), CDR1 and CDR2 are MNHNY and SVGAGI. Germline trimming: 5 bases from V, 4 bases from J; junction bases outside gene matches: 15. Measured from the cysteine to the phenylalanine, the CDR3 is 17 residues long. Only CDR3 DNA is held: 51 bases, read in frame from base 1. The sequenced sample was peripheral blood. This TCR was sampled from a human donor in a cohort sampled during active COVID-19. The sequence is built from TRBV6-6 and TRBJ2-7; a stretch of 9 junction bases matches TRBD1. CDR3 sequence: CASSLAPPGQGGYEQYF. The nucleotides are TGTGCCAGCAGTCTCGCCCCCCCGGGACAGGGAGGGTACGAGCAGTACTTC.